This T cell receptor beta chain was identified during a study of T-cell memory formation after mild COVID-19. Study results and caveats: SARS-CoV-2 specificity was not confirmed for second-wave clones peaking on day 37. Contracting clones from day 15 to 85 showed balanced CD4/CD8; later expanders favored CD4+. Contracting CD8+ clones were enriched in EMRA, CD4+ mainly in CM and EM.

Constant-segment primers served in 5'RACE that generated TCR alpha and TCR beta cDNA libraries bearing sample barcodes and UMIs. TCRdb called the 5' RACE reads again in MiXCR, with one record for every CDR3 protein. The table includes 150,000 to 200,000 distinct CDR3 sequences, approximately 10% detected once. Looked up from germline, CDR1 is SGHRS and CDR2 is YFSETQ. Trimming shortened V by 3 bases and J by 5 bases, and 14 bases separated the two germline ends. This CDR3 comprises 14 residues. At least ten counts were recorded for this clonotype. No antigen is known for it. This sequence was found in a man aged 18 to 30 who had mild COVID-19 (a few samples of this study predate the infection). Cell type and time point are not known. Material for sequencing was PBMCs or a T cell subset sorted from them (not recorded which). The chain uses TRBV5-1 and TRBJ1-1, with a tentative D call TRBD1 (6 bases). The CDR3 coding sequence is TGCGCCAGCAGCTCACAGGGTTATCGGACTGAAGCTTTCTTT. Translation: CASSSQGYRTEAFF.